The next 25 T cell receptor beta chains were all read from a single sample in a study of cytomegalovirus exposure and HLA in healthy donors. Primers for the PCR totalled 60 Vbeta and 13 Jbeta. Repertoires were generated with immunoSEQ multiplex PCR, while TCRdb's copy carries only in-frame clones and drops some. The sample consists of roughly 200,000 clones, around 77% of them appearing once. The sequenced material came from PBMCs. The source is a man aged 25-45 years in good health and CMV-seronegative.

V is TRBV7-3 and J is TRBJ1-1; 8 bases match TRBD1. Losses at the gene ends were 2 bases for V and 10 bases for J; bases not matched to a gene: 9. The germline gives CDR1 SGHTA, CDR2 FQGTGA. The CDR3 extends over 14 amino acids. CDR3 bases: TGTGCCAGCAGCTTACGAGGACAGGGTGGGGGAGCTTTCTTT. Amino acids: CASSLRGQGGGAFF. Full variable domain (outside the CDR3, taken from reference TRBV7-3 and TRBJ1-1): GAGVSQTPSNKVTEKGKYVELRCDPISGHTALYWYRQSLGQGPEFLIYFQGTGAADDSGLPNDRFFAVRPEGSVSTLKIQRTERGDSAVYLCASSLRGQGGGAFFGQGTRLTVV.

The V gene is TRBV7-9, the J gene TRBJ2-7, with TRBD2 matching over 12 bases. Trimming at V came to 5 bases and at J to 3 bases, leaving 8 bases not matched to a gene. The CDR3 has 16 amino acids. The germline V gene has CDR1 SEHNR and CDR2 FQNEAQ (reference sequence). The CDR3 DNA follows: TGTGCCAGCAGCCTCGGACTAGCGGGGAGCTACTACGAGCAGTACTTC. Protein: CASSLGLAGSYYEQYF.

V and J are TRBV6-6 and TRBJ1-2, with 9 bases matching TRBD1. This CDR3 comprises 14 residues. After removal of 6 bases from V and 12 bases from J, the junction contained 14 bases not matched to a gene. Germline loops: CDR1 MNHNY, CDR2 SVGAGI (reference sequence). In nucleotides, the CDR3 is TGTGCCAGCAGAGCAAACGAGAAGGACAGGGGTAACACCTTC. This gives the protein CASRANEKDRGNTF.

This clone came up a few times. The rearrangement uses TRBV6-6 and TRBJ2-7; possible D gene TRBD2, 6 bases. V lost 2 bases to trimming and J lost 4 bases, with 12 bases between them. This CDR3 region has 14 residues. Germline CDR1 is MNHNY and CDR2 is SVGAGI (reference sequence). CDR3 protein: CASSYKTGAYEQYF. In DNA, the CDR3 is TGTGCCAGCAGTTACAAAACGGGAGCTTACGAGCAGTACTTC.

This clone was seen only once. The chain couples TRBV9 to TRBJ1-3; D is undetermined. V was pared by 3 bases and J by 0 bases, with 7 bases between. Germline assignment: CDR1 SGDLS and CDR2 YYNGEE. The CDR3 is 14 residues long. The CDR3: CASSAHYSGNTIYF. DNA for the CDR3: TGTGCCAGCAGCGCTCACTACTCTGGAAACACCATATATTTT.

V and J are TRBV4-1 and TRBJ2-7; 10 bases agree with TRBD2. The CDR3 sequence is 17 residues long. V gave up 0 bases and J gave up 0 bases; unmatched junction bases: 5. Germline CDR1 reads MGHRA; CDR2 reads YSYEKL. The CDR3 loop reads CASSQDPPSGSSYEQYF. The DNA for the CDR3 is TGCGCCAGCAGCCAAGATCCGCCTAGCGGGAGCTCCTACGAGCAGTACTTC.

This clone has a single count. V usage is TRBV9 and J usage is TRBJ1-4; TRBD1 agrees at 8 bases. Germline V gene lookup returns CDR1 SGDLS and CDR2 YYNGEE. V was pared by 3 bases and J by 8 bases, with 9 bases of the junction left unmatched. The CDR3 is 15 residues long. Here the CDR3 reads CASSASGGIGEKLFF. As DNA, the CDR3 is TGTGCCAGCAGCGCCTCAGGGGGCATTGGGGAAAAACTGTTTTTT.

J is TRBJ2-5 and V is TRBV5-6, with TRBD1 matching over 7 bases. The junction had 11 bases not matched to a gene; V was cut back by 1 base and J by 5 bases. This CDR3 is built from 16 residues. The germline CDR1 and CDR2 sequences are SGHDT and YYEEEE. In nucleotides, the CDR3 is TGTGCCAGCAGCTTGCGTGGACAGGTTGTTGTCGAGACCCAGTACTTC. This gives the protein CASSLRGQVVVETQYF. Full variable domain (missing parts from reference TRBV5-6 and TRBJ2-5): DAGVTQSPTHLIKTRGQQVTLRCSPKSGHDTVSWYQQALGQGPQFIFQYYEEEERQRGNFPDRFSGHQFPNYSSELNVNALLLGDSALYLCASSLRGQVVVETQYFGPGTRLLVL.

This clone appeared a single time. The J gene is TRBJ2-3, the V gene TRBV2; maybe TRBD2 (6 bases). The CDR3 is 15 amino acids. V lost 6 bases and J lost 8, with 21 bases in between. Germline V CDR1 and CDR2: SNHLY, FYNNEI. CDR3 nucleotide sequence: TGTGCCAGCAGCGATACTAACGGGAGCTCGCTTACGCAGTATTTT. Its protein is CASSDTNGSSLTQYF.

The gene calls are TRBV29-1 and TRBJ1-2; D not certain. CDR1 SQVTM and CDR2 ANQGSEA come from the germline V gene. The CDR3 loop spans 13 amino acids. Trimming left V 1 base short and J 5 bases short, with 11 bases between. This CDR3 is CSVEGGSGYGYTF. In DNA form, the CDR3 reads TGCAGCGTTGAAGGTGGGAGCGGGTATGGCTACACCTTC.

This clone was seen a single time. V usage is TRBV28 and J usage is TRBJ2-7; unclear D gene. This CDR3 comprises 15 residues. The V and J ends lost 2 bases and 3 bases respectively, with 14 bases between them. Germline values: CDR1 MDHEN, CDR2 SYDVKM. CDR3 sequence reads: CASSLDSVVYYEQYF. DNA of the CDR3: TGTGCCAGCAGTTTAGATTCGGTTGTCTACTACGAGCAGTACTTC.

This clone was detected once. The J gene is TRBJ1-3, the V gene TRBV7-9; D is undetermined. Germline V gene lookup returns CDR1 SEHNR and CDR2 FQNEAQ (reference sequence). V was cut by 6 bases and J by 5 bases, with 8 bases left in between. The CDR3 is 12 amino acids. CDR3 loop: CASSSVRNTIYF. CDR3 coding DNA: TGTGCCAGCAGTTCGGTACGAAACACCATATATTTT.

V gene TRBV25-1 combines with J gene TRBJ2-7; D may be TRBD1 (6 bases). Deletions cut 3 bases from V and 7 bases from J, with 22 bases between. CDR1 is MGHDK and CDR2 is SYGVNS in the germline V gene. The CDR3 has 16 amino acids. CDR3 loop: CASSDSRDTIRREQYF. The CDR3 coding sequence is TGTGCCAGCAGTGATTCCCGGGACACCATCAGGCGGGAGCAGTACTTC.

The genes are TRBV19 and TRBJ2-1; 14 nucleotides match TRBD2. After removal of 4 bases from V and 9 bases from J, the junction contained 8 bases not matched to a gene. Germline-derived CDR1 and CDR2 are LNHDA and SQIVND (reference sequence). This CDR3 region has 16 residues. CDR3 nucleotide sequence: TGTGCCAGTAGTACCCTCGGGACTAGCGGGAGATTTGAGCAGTTCTTC. This encodes CASSTLGTSGRFEQFF.

This clone was seen more than once but under ten times. This chain uses TRBV5-6 with TRBJ2-7, with 9 bases lining up with TRBD1. Germline loops: CDR1 SGHDT, CDR2 YYEEEE. J was trimmed by 7 bases and V by 2 bases; bases with no gene match: 13. This CDR3 is 16 amino acids long. The DNA of the CDR3 is TGTGCCAGCAGCTTAAGAATGGGACAGGGCAGGTTGGAGCAGTACTTC. This gives the protein CASSLRMGQGRLEQYF.

The gene calls are TRBV28 and TRBJ1-4; TRBD1 is a possible D gene (5 bases). CDR3 size: 14 residues. With 8 bases removed from V and 8 bases from J, the gap between germline ends came to 18 bases. Per the germline V gene, CDR1 is MDHEN and CDR2 is SYDVKM. CDR3 DNA sequence: TGTGCCAGCGGCTCAGGGAAGGTGTTCGAAAAACTGTTTTTT. Translating it yields CASGSGKVFEKLFF.

This clone has a single count. The genes are TRBV10-2 and TRBJ1-3, with D perhaps TRBD1 (6 bases). CDR1 and CDR2 (germline): WSHSY, SAAADI. Trimming stripped 5 bases from V and 5 bases from J, with 13 bases between. The CDR3 is 14 amino acids. The DNA of the CDR3 is TGCGCCAGCAGTTTAGGACAGCGAAGAAACACCATATATTTT. Translation: CASSLGQRRNTIYF.

In this sample, this clone turned up a few times. The rearrangement joins TRBV2 to TRBJ2-2; 9 nucleotides match TRBD2. The CDR3 loop spans 16 amino acids. V trimming: 6 bases; J trimming: 1 base; junction bases outside the gene matches: 6. In germline, CDR1 is SNHLY, CDR2 FYNNEI. The CDR3 sequence is CASSLAGAGNTGELFF. CDR3 in DNA: TGTGCCAGCAGCTTAGCGGGAGCGGGGAACACCGGGGAGCTGTTTTTT.

The CDR3 sequence is CASSQGGEEETQYF. In DNA form, the CDR3 reads TGTGCCAGCAGCCAAGGTGGGGAGGAGGAGACCCAGTACTTC. The chain recombines TRBV4-2 with TRBJ2-5; maybe TRBD2 (6 bases). The CDR3 is 14 residues long. In germline, CDR1 is LGHNA, CDR2 YNFKEQ. The V end lost 1 base, the J end lost 5 bases, and 11 bases lay between the germline ends.

This clone appeared a single time. V and J are TRBV2 and TRBJ1-1; unclear D gene. Germline V CDR1 and CDR2: SNHLY, FYNNEI. This CDR3 region has 14 residues. V was shortened by 5 bases and J by 1 base, with 11 bases between the two germline ends. Here the CDR3 reads CASSTRQANTEAFF. CDR3 DNA: TGTGCCAGCAGTACCCGCCAGGCGAACACTGAAGCTTTCTTT.

The gene calls are TRBV29-1 and TRBJ2-7; TRBD2 matches at 10 bases. CDR1 is SQVTM and CDR2 is ANQGSEA in the germline V gene. The V gene end was trimmed by 1 base and the J gene end by 3 bases; junction bases not matched to a gene: 3. This CDR3 comprises 14 residues. The CDR3 bases are TGCAGCGTTGAAGGTGCTAGCGGGAGCTACGAGCAGTACTTC. It specifies CSVEGASGSYEQYF.

This chain links TRBV10-3 with TRBJ1-4; the D is unclear. This CDR3 comprises 17 residues. Looked up from germline, CDR1 is ENHRY and CDR2 is SYGVKD. Trimming left V 4 bases short and J 4 bases short, with 19 bases between. CDR3 in amino acids: CAISGGRRARDNEKLFF. CDR3 sequence (DNA): TGTGCCATCAGTGGCGGGAGGAGGGCCAGAGATAATGAAAAACTGTTTTTT.

This sequence joins TRBV25-1 and TRBJ2-7; a possible D gene is TRBD2 (6 bases). Trimming shortened V by 4 bases and J by 3 bases, and 16 bases separated the two germline ends. Germline CDR1 and CDR2: MGHDK and SYGVNS. The CDR3 is 15 amino acids. The DNA for the CDR3 is TGTGCCAGCAGTGGTCCGGGACTCCAACTCTACGAGCAGTACTTC. Translating it yields CASSGPGLQLYEQYF.

This clone was found once. The rearrangement links TRBV28 to TRBJ1-2; a weak D match, TRBD1 (5 bases). From germline, CDR1 is MDHEN and CDR2 SYDVKM. Trimming took off 7 bases at V and 2 bases at J, with 17 bases between the two ends. The CDR3 extends over 15 amino acids. DNA for the CDR3: TGTGCCAGCACCTCCTCACGGGGGGGAAACTATGGCTACACCTTC. Amino acid sequence: CASTSSRGGNYGYTF.

The CDR3 bases are TGTGCCAGCAGCCGGGACAGGAGCTCCTACGAGCAGTACTTC. Amino acid sequence: CASSRDRSSYEQYF. This chain joins TRBV2 and TRBJ2-5; 8 positions agree with TRBD1. The end of the DNA is better explained by TRBJ2-7, so the J call may be wrong. Germline assignment: CDR1 SNHLY and CDR2 FYNNEI. This CDR3 comprises 14 residues.